This T cell receptor (beta chain) was sequenced in a study of T cell repertoires in urothelial bladder cancer (dated by TCRdb to 2018 to 2020). Background for the entire study: Of the approximately twelve resected lesions, three were clinical stage cT0, three were cTa, three were cT1 and three were cT2 or greater. A total of roughly 11 resected bladder lesions, made up of urothelial carcinoma (UC+) and benign (UC-) specimens, were studied. The study compared clonality of the TCR repertoire in bladder tumors against clonality in benign bladder inflammation. A total of roughly 11 patients who had bladder lesions and were undergoing transurethral resection were prospectively identified. The study at large found these results: Median tumor infiltrating lymphocyte percentage was less than 2.5% in carcinoma specimens and about 13% in benign specimens. A single T-cell clone reached up to roughly 15% of infiltrating lymphocytes in carcinoma specimens, compared with approximately 1.9% in benign specimens. Fewer T cells were found in urothelial carcinoma specimens than in benign specimens, with medians of roughly 6,100 and 27,000, respectively.

There are 15 amino acids in the CDR3, from cysteine to phenylalanine inclusive. The kept DNA is CDR3 alone, 45 bases in frame from the first base. Sequences MDHEN (CDR1) and SYDVKM (CDR2) are obtained from the germline V gene. Trimming costs V 8 bases and J 4 bases, and their ends lie 18 bases apart. Bladder lesion specimens were obtained at transurethral resection and were stored at -80C. DNA was isolated from bladder specimens obtained during transurethral resection. This clone was counted between two and nine times. Its specific antigen is unknown. No per-base quality is available; no much larger clone lies one base away. The immunoSEQ assay was used to sequence the CDR3 region of the TCR beta chain. The study's processing was this. For each specimen, T-cell fraction, clonal dominance and maximum TCR clone frequency were calculated. The table was pulled from immuneACCESS by TCRdb, which kept in-frame rearrangements only. Such tables lose some clones; where checked, under half of the loss comes from unresolved V genes, and the rest has no known cause. V, J and clone size reflect that table, while D and trimming were determined from the DNA. This sample comprises roughly 6,000 clones, around 75% of them detected only once. The ten largest clones represent less than 15% of the sample.

Input material: tumor-infiltrating cells from bladder cancer. The V and J genes are TRBV28 and TRBJ1-5; matching of 6 bases hints at TRBD1 as the D gene. This clonotype originated in a human donor with urothelial carcinoma. The nucleotides are TGTGCCAGCCATACCCCTACAGGGTTGAATCAGCCCCAGCATTTT. This codes for CASHTPTGLNQPQHF. The full variable domain, with segments outside the CDR3 supplied by the reference TRBV28 and TRBJ1-5 proteins, appears as DVKVTQSSRYLVKRTGEKVFLECVQDMDHENMFWYRQDPGLGLRLIYFSYDVKMKEKGDIPEGYSVSREKKERFSLILESASTNQTSMYLCASHTPTGLNQPQHFGDGTRLSIL.